The rows below give T cell receptor beta chains drawn from one sample of a study of T cells in Graves' hyperthyroidism and ophthalmopathy. MiXCR, applied by TCRdb to the multiplex PCR reads, yields one record per CDR3 protein. Of approximately 610,000 distinct CDR3 sequences listed, roughly 15% are singletons. Sequencing used blood. All receptors derive from a woman aged 40 to 55 with Graves' ophthalmopathy. Both conserved end residues are part of each CDR3. The D gene is left open where the match is weak. Clone size is stated in some rows and not others, as once, few, many or a class when expanded.

v_call	d_call	j_call	clone_size	cdr3_aa	cdr3_nt
TRBV19	TRBD1	TRBJ1-5	few	CASSPEGQSQPQHF	TGTGCCAGTAGTCCTGAGGGACAGAGCCAGCCCCAGCATTTT
TRBV28	NA	TRBJ1-1	many	CASSFFVTDRPVGAFF	TGTGCCAGCAGTTTTTTCGTGACAGATAGGCCCGTGGGAGCTTTCTTT
TRBV11-3	TRBD1	TRBJ1-1	many	CASTQQGVTEAFF	TGTGCCAGCACCCAACAGGGGGTGACTGAAGCTTTCTTT
TRBV13	NA	TRBJ2-5	many	CASTLRGQETQYF	TGTGCCAGCACCCTTCGGGGTCAAGAGACCCAGTACTTC
TRBV7-2	NA	TRBJ2-3	NA	CASSWGGTDTQYF	TGTGCCAGCAGCTGGGGCGGCACAGATACGCAGTATTTT
TRBV6-2/TRBV6-3	NA	TRBJ2-7	many	CASSYSRRTNNYEQYF	TGTGCCAGCAGTTACTCGAGACGCACTAACAATTACGAGCAGTACTTC
TRBV3-1	NA	TRBJ2-2	few	CASSQAWETGELFF	TGTGCCAGCAGCCAAGCCTGGGAGACCGGGGAGCTGTTTTTT
TRBV11-2	NA	TRBJ2-7	many	CASSFEASSYEQYF	TGTGCCAGCAGCTTCGAGGCTAGCAGCTACGAGCAGTACTTC
TRBV27	NA	TRBJ2-3	once	CAGPGGTDTQYF	TGTGCCGGCCCCGGGGGCACAGATACGCAGTATTTT
TRBV6-1	TRBD1	TRBJ2-7	NA	CASSPSGTGDSYEQYF	TGTGCCAGCAGTCCATCCGGGACAGGGGATTCCTACGAGCAGTACTTC
TRBV20-1	NA	TRBJ1-1	many	CSAGPDGTEAFF	TGCAGTGCCGGCCCGGACGGCACTGAAGCTTTCTTT
TRBV20-1	NA	TRBJ1-1	many	CSARAWGNTEAFF	TGCAGTGCTCGCGCGTGGGGGAACACTGAAGCTTTCTTT
TRBV7-2	NA	TRBJ2-7	many	CASSRTGADEQYF	TGTGCCAGCAGCCGTACGGGCGCGGACGAGCAGTACTTC
TRBV12-3/TRBV12-4	NA	TRBJ1-1	many	CASSLAGMNTEAFF	TGTGCCAGCAGTTTAGCCGGGATGAACACTGAAGCTTTCTTT
TRBV6-5	NA	TRBJ2-7	many	CASSHRDRSYF	TGTGCCAGCAGTCACCGGGATCGGAGCTACTTC
TRBV6-1	NA	TRBJ2-7	many	CASSEARSPGGNEQYF	TGTGCCAGCAGTGAAGCGCGTAGCCCCGGTGGGAACGAGCAGTACTTC
TRBV5-1	NA	TRBJ2-7	NA	CASSLVAPDYEQYF	TGCGCCAGCAGCTTGGTTGCACCGGACTACGAGCAGTACTTC
TRBV30	NA	TRBJ1-2	NA	CAWRDSYNYGYTF	TGTGCCTGGAGGGACAGCTATAACTATGGCTACACCTTC
TRBV9	NA	TRBJ2-7	NA	CASSAGNGYEQYF	TGTGCCAGCAGCGCAGGGAACGGATACGAGCAGTACTTC
TRBV12-3/TRBV12-4	NA	TRBJ1-2	many	CASSPGARGRNYGYTF	TGTGCCAGCAGTCCAGGGGCCCGGGGGAGAAACTATGGCTACACCTTC
TRBV28	TRBD1	TRBJ1-2	many	CASSNRGSYGYTF	TGTGCCAGCAGCAACAGGGGGTCCTATGGCTACACCTTC
TRBV12-3/TRBV12-4	TRBD2	TRBJ2-7	NA	CASSLGASGRDEQYF	TGTGCCAGCAGTTTAGGGGCTAGCGGGAGGGACGAGCAGTACTTC
TRBV15	NA	TRBJ2-7	many	CATLERGTYEQYF	TGTGCCACCCTGGAAAGGGGCACCTACGAGCAGTACTTC
TRBV12-3/TRBV12-4	NA	TRBJ2-1	many	CASRRDIPWDEQFF	TGTGCCAGCAGGAGGGACATCCCTTGGGATGAGCAGTTCTTC
TRBV6-1	NA	TRBJ2-7	many	CASSEEELGSYEQYF	TGTGCCAGCAGTGAAGAGGAGCTAGGATCCTACGAGCAGTACTTC
TRBV27	TRBD1	TRBJ1-6	many	CASRTAGQMNSPLHF	TGTGCCAGCAGAACTGCGGGACAGATGAATTCACCCCTCCACTTT
TRBV6-2/TRBV6-3	NA	TRBJ2-7	NA	CASSYSIVGSASYEQYF	TGTGCCAGCAGTTACTCGATTGTTGGGTCCGCTTCCTACGAGCAGTACTTC
TRBV6-2/TRBV6-3	NA	TRBJ2-5	many	CASSYSYLAQETQYF	TGTGCCAGCAGTTACTCGTATCTAGCGCAAGAGACCCAGTACTTC
TRBV5-1	NA	TRBJ1-3	NA	CASSPSASGNTIYF	TGCGCCAGCAGCCCTTCTGCCTCTGGAAACACCATATATTTT
TRBV24-1	NA	TRBJ1-1	many	CATSDFITVNTEAFF	TGTGCCACCAGTGATTTCATTACGGTGAACACTGAAGCTTTCTTT
TRBV27	NA	TRBJ1-4	few	CASSFNIGPRATLFF	TGTGCCAGCAGTTTTAATATTGGTCCCCGGGCCACGCTGTTTTTT
TRBV6-1	NA	TRBJ2-2	many	CASTGTNTGELFF	TGTGCCAGCACGGGCACCAACACCGGGGAGCTGTTTTTT
TRBV6-1	NA	TRBJ2-2	many	CASSPLRTVNTGELFF	TGTGCCAGCAGCCCCTTAAGGACTGTGAACACCGGGGAGCTGTTTTTT
TRBV12-3/TRBV12-4	NA	TRBJ1-5	many	CASSPAHQPQHF	TGTGCCAGCAGTCCCGCCCATCAGCCCCAGCATTTT
TRBV7-2	NA	TRBJ1-2	few	CASSEGQSISYGYTF	TGTGCCAGCAGCGAAGGACAGTCTATCTCTTATGGCTACACCTTC
TRBV19	NA	TRBJ2-5	many	CASRFTGGGKETQYF	TGTGCCAGTAGATTCACCGGAGGGGGGAAAGAGACCCAGTACTTC
TRBV12-3/TRBV12-4	TRBD1	TRBJ2-5	many	CASSRQGGETQYF	TGTGCCAGCAGTCGACAGGGCGGAGAGACCCAGTACTTC
TRBV28	NA	TRBJ2-7	many	CASRHSLGGSEQYF	TGTGCCAGCAGGCATTCTTTGGGGGGCTCCGAGCAGTACTTC
TRBV20-1	TRBD2	TRBJ2-7	many	CSAARLAGSSYEQYF	TGCAGTGCCGCCCGGCTAGCGGGTAGCTCCTACGAGCAGTACTTC
TRBV19	NA	TRBJ2-2	NA	CASSDDRGYNTGELFF	TGTGCCAGTAGCGATGACCGGGGGTACAACACCGGGGAGCTGTTTTTT
TRBV27	TRBD1	TRBJ1-4	many	CASSPNRGYEKLFF	TGTGCCAGCAGTCCAAACAGGGGTTATGAAAAACTGTTTTTT
TRBV9	NA	TRBJ2-7	NA	CASSVAPGTRDSPSYEQYF	TGTGCCAGCAGCGTCGCTCCAGGGACAAGGGATAGCCCAAGCTACGAGCAGTACTTC